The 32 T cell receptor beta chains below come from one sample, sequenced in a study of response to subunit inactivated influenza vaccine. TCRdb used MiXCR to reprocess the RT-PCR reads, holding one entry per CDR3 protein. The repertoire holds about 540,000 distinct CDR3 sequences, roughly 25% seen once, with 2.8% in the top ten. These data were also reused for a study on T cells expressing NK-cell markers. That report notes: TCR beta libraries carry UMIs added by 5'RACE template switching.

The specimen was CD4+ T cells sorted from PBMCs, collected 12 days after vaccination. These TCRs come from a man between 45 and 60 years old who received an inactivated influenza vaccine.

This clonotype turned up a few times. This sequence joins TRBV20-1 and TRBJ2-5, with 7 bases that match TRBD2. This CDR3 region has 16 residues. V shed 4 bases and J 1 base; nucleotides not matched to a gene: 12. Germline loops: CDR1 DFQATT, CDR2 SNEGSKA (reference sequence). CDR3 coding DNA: TGCAGTGCTACCCCCTCGACAGCGGGGCTCCAAGAGACCCAGTACTTC. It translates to CSATPSTAGLQETQYF.

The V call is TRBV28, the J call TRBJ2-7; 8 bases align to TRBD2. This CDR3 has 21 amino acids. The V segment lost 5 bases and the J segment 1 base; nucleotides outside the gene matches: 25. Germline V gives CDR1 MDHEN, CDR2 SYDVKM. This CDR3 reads CASSPRIRKSLAGGASYEQYF. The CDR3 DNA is TGTGCCAGCAGTCCCCGAATCCGTAAGAGTTTGGCGGGAGGAGCATCCTACGAGCAGTACTTC.

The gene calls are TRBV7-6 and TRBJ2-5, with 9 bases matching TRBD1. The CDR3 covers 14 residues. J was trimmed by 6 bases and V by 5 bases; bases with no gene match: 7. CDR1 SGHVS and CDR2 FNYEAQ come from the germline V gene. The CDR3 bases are TGTGCCAGCAGCACACAGGGGGCTTCGAAGACCCAGTACTTC. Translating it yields CASSTQGASKTQYF.

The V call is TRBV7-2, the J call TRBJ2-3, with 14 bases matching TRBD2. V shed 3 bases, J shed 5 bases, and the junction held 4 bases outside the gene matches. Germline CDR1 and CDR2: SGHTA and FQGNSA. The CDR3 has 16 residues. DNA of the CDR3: TGTGCCAGCAGCTTCAGACTAGCGGGAGGGTTAGATACGCAGTATTTT. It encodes CASSFRLAGGLDTQYF.

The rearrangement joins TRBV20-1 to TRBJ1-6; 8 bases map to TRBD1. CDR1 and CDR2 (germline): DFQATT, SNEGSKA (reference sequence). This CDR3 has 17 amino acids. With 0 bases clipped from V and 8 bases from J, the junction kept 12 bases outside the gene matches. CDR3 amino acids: CSARDRRTGSRHSPLHF. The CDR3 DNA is TGCAGTGCTAGAGATCGGAGGACAGGGTCTAGGCATTCACCCCTCCACTTT.

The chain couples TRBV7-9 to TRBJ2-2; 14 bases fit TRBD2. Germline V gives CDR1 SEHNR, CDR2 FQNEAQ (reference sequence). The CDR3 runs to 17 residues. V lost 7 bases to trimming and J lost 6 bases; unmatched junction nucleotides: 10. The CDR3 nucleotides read TGTGCCAGCATCCCGGGACTAGCGGGAGTAAGGCCCGGGGAGCTGTTTTTT. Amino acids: CASIPGLAGVRPGELFF.

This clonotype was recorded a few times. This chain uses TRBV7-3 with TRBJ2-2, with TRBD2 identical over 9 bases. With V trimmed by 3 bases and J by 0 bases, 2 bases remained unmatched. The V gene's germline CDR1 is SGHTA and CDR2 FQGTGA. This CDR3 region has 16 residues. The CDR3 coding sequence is TGTGCCAGCAGCTTCGGCGGGAGGGCGAACACCGGGGAGCTGTTTTTT. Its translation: CASSFGGRANTGELFF.

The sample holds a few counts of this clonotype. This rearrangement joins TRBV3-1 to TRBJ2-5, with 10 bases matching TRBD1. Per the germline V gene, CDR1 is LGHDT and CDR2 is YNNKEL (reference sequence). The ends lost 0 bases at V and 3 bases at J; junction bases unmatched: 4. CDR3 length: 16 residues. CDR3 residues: CASSQDLDRGKETQYF. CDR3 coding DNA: TGTGCCAGCAGCCAAGATCTGGACAGGGGGAAAGAGACCCAGTACTTC.

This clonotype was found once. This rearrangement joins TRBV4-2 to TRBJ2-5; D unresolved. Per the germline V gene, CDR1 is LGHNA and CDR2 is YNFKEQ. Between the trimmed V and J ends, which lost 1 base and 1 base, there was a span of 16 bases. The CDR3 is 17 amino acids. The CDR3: CASSQGLVLTPQETQYF. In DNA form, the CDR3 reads TGTGCCAGCAGCCAAGGCCTTGTTTTAACACCCCAAGAGACCCAGTACTTC.

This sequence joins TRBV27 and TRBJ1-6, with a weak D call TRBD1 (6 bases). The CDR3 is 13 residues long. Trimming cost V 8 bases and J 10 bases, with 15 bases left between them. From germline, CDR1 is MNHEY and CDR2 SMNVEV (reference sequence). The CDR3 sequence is CASSTGRRSPLHF. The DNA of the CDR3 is TGTGCCAGCTCTACAGGGAGACGGTCACCCCTCCACTTT.

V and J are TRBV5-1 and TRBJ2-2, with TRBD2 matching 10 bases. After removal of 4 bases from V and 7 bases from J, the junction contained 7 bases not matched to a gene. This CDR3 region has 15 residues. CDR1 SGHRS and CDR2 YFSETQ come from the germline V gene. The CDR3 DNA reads TGCGCCAGCAGCCTGAGGACTAGCGGATACGGGGAGCTGTTTTTT. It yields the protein CASSLRTSGYGELFF.

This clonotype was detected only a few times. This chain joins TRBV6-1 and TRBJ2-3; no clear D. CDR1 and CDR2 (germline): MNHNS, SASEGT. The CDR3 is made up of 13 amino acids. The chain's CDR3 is CTSRIYTTDTQYF. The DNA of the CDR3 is TGTACCTCTAGGATCTATACCACAGATACGCAGTATTTT.

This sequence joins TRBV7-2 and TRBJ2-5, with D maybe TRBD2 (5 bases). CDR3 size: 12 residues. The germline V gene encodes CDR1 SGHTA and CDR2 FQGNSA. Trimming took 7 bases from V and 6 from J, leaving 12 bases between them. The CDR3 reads CASTTGFQTQYF. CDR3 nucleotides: TGTGCCAGCACCACGGGGTTTCAGACCCAGTACTTC.

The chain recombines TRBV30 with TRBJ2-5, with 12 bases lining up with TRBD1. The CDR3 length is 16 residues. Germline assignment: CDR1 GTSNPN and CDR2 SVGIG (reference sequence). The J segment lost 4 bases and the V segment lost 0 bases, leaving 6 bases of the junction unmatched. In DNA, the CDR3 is TGTGCCTGGAGTGTACTTTGGGACAGGGGGCCAGAGACCCAGTACTTC. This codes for CAWSVLWDRGPETQYF.

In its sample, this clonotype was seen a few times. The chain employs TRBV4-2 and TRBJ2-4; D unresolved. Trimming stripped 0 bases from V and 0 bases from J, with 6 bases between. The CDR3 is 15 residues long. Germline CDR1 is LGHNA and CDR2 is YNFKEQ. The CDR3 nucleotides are TGTGCCAGCAGCCAAGATGGGGTAGCCAAAAACATTCAGTACTTC. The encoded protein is CASSQDGVAKNIQYF.

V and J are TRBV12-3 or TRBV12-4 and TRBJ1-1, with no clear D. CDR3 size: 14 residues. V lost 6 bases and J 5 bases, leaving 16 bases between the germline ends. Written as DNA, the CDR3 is TGTGCCAGCAGGTCGAGAGTAGCAAGAACTGAAGCTTTCTTT. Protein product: CASRSRVARTEAFF.

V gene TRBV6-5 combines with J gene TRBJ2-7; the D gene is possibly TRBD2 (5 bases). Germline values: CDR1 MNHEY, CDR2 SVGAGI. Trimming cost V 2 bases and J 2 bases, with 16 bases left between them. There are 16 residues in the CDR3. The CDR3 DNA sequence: TGTGCCAGCAGTTACACCAGCGGACTTGCTACCTACGAGCAGTACTTC. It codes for CASSYTSGLATYEQYF.

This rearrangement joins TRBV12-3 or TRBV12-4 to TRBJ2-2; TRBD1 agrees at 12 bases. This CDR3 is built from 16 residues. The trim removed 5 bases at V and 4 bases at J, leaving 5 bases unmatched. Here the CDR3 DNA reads TGTGCCAGCAGTCCCCGGGACAGGGGGCTCACCGGGGAGCTGTTTTTT. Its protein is CASSPRDRGLTGELFF.

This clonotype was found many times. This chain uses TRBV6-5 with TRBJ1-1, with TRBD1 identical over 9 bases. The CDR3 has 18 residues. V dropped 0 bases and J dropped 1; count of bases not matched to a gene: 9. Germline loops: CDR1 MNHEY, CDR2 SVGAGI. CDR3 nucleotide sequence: TGTGCCAGCAGTTACTCGAGTTGGTGGACAGGGGAGAACACTGAAGCTTTCTTT. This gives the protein CASSYSSWWTGENTEAFF.

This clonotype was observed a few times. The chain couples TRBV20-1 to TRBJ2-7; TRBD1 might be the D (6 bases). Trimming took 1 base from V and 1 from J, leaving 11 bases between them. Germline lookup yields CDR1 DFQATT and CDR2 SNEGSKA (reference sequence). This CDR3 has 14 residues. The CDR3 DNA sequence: TGCAGTGCTAGAGCCCCCAGGGGATCCTACGAGCAGTACTTC. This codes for CSARAPRGSYEQYF.

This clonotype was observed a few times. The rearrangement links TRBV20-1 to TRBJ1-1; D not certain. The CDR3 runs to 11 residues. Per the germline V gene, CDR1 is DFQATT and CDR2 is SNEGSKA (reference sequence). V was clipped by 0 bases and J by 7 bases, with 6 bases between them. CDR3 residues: CSARDPSEAFF. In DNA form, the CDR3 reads TGCAGTGCTAGAGATCCCAGTGAAGCTTTCTTT.

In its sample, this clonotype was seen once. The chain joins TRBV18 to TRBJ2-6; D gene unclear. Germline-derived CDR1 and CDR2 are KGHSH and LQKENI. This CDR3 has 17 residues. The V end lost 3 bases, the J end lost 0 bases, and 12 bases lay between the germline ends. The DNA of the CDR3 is TGTGCCAGCTCACCGGGTCGAAGGTACTCTGGGGCCAACGTCCTGACTTTC. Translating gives CASSPGRRYSGANVLTF.

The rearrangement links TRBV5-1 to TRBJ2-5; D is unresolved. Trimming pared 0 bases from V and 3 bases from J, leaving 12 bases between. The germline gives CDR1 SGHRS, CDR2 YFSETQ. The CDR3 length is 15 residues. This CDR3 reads CASSLAARDKETQYF. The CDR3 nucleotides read TGCGCCAGCAGCTTGGCCGCCAGAGATAAAGAGACCCAGTACTTC. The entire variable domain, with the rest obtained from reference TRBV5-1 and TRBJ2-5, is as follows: KAGVTQTPRYLIKTRGQQVTLSCSPISGHRSVSWYQQTPGQGLQFLFEYFSETQRNKGNFPGRFSGRQFSNSRSEMNVSTLELGDSALYLCASSLAARDKETQYFGPGTRLLVL.

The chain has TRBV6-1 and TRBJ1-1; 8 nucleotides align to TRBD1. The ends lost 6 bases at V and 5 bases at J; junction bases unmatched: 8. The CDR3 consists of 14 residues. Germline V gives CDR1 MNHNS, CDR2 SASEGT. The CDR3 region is CASRPTGDRTEAFF. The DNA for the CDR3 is TGTGCCAGCAGACCGACAGGGGATCGGACTGAAGCTTTCTTT.

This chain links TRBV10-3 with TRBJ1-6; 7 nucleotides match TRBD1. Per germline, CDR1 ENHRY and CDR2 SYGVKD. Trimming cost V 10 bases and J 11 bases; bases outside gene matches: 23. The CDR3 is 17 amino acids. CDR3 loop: CASRASTGPVVGAPLHF. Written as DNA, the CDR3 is TGTGCCAGCAGAGCGTCGACAGGGCCTGTGGTCGGAGCACCCCTCCACTTT.

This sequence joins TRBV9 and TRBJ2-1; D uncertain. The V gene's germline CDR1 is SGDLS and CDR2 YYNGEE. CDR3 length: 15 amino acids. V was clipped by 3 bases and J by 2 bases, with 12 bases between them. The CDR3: CASSASGGTYNEQFF. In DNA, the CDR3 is TGTGCCAGCAGCGCATCAGGCGGAACCTACAATGAGCAGTTCTTC.

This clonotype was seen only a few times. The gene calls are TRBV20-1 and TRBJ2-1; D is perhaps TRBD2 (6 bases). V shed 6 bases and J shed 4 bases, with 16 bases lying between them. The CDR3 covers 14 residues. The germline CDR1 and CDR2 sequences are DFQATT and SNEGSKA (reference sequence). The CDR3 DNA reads TGCAGTGCCCTGCGACGGGGAGGTTACAATGAGCAGTTCTTC. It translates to CSALRRGGYNEQFF.

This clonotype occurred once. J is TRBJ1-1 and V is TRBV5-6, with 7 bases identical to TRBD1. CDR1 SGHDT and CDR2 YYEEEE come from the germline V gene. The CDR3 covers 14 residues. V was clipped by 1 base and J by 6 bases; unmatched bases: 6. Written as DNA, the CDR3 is TGTGCCAGCAGCTTGAAAGGGGGCGCCGCTGAAGCTTTCTTT. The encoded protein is CASSLKGGAAEAFF.

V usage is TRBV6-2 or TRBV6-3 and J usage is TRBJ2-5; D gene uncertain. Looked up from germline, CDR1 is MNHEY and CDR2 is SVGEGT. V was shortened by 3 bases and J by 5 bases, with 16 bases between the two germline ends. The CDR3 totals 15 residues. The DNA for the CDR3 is TGTGCCAGCAGTTATGGTTCCGATCTGGTGGAGACCCAGTACTTC. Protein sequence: CASSYGSDLVETQYF.

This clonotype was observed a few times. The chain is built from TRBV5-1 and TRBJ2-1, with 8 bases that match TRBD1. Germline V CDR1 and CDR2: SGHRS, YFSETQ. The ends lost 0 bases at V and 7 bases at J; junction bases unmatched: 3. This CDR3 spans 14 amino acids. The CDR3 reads CASSLVRTGNEQFF. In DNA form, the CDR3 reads TGCGCCAGCAGCTTGGTTCGGACAGGGAATGAGCAGTTCTTC.

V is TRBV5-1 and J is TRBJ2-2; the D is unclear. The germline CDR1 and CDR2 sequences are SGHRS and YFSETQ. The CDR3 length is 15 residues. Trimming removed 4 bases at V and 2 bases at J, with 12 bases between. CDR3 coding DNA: TGCGCCAGCAGCCCCCCTAAGGGCAACACCGGGGAGCTGTTTTTT. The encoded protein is CASSPPKGNTGELFF.

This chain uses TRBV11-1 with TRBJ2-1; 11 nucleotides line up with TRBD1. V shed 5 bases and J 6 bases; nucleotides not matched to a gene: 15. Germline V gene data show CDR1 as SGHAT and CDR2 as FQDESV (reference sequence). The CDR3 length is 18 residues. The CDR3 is CASSADRGRKAKVNEQFF. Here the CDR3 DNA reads TGTGCCAGCAGCGCGGACAGGGGGCGCAAGGCTAAGGTCAATGAGCAGTTCTTC.